This is a list of T cell receptor beta chains from one sample in a study of blood T cell repertoires in COVID-19. Data came from immunoSEQ multiplex PCR; TCRdb stores just in-frame clones and leaves some out. Altogether about 110,000 clones are present, 70% to 85% being singletons, with the ten largest covering about 14%. The sequenced material came from peripheral blood. Every receptor here comes from an older woman with acute or convalescent COVID-19. Both conserved end residues are part of each CDR3. Fields, in order: V gene, J gene, D gene, clone size, CDR3 protein, CDR3 DNA. D genes are given only for firm matches. Expanded clones are given a class, and other clones once, few, many or no size at all.

TRBV10-1,TRBJ2-1,TRBD2,once,CASSSLGTSGEQFF,TGCGCCAGCAGTTCTTTGGGGACTAGCGGCGAGCAGTTCTTC
TRBV15,TRBJ1-4,-,once,CATSPRGRFDEKLFF,TGTGCCACCAGCCCCCGGGGGAGATTTGATGAAAAACTGTTTTTT
TRBV29-1,TRBJ1-1,-,-,CRAGTGGNTEAFF,TGCAGAGCGGGGACGGGAGGGAACACTGAAGCTTTCTTT
TRBV9,TRBJ1-3,-,once,CASSVAEYSGNTIYF,TGTGCCAGCAGCGTAGCGGAGTACTCTGGAAACACCATATATTTT
TRBV9,TRBJ2-3,TRBD2,-,CASSGIAGGSDTQYF,TGTGCCAGCAGCGGGATAGCGGGGGGGTCCGATACGCAGTATTTT
TRBV6-1,TRBJ2-7,-,-,CASSEAWAQTSYEQYF,TGTGCCAGCAGTGAAGCGTGGGCTCAAACCTCCTACGAGCAGTACTTC
TRBV19,TRBJ2-7,TRBD1,-,CASSIGQDYEQYF,TGTGCCAGTAGTATTGGACAGGACTACGAGCAGTACTTC
TRBV6-6,TRBJ2-1,-,once,CASSLSGTPNGGYNEQFF,TGTGCCAGCAGTCTCTCAGGGACGCCAAACGGGGGCTACAATGAGCAGTTCTTC
TRBV5-1,TRBJ2-5,TRBD2,-,CASSSGRWTSQETQYF,TGCGCCAGCAGCTCGGGCCGGTGGACTAGCCAAGAGACCCAGTACTTC
TRBV5-1,TRBJ2-7,TRBD1,once,CASSLRQGADEQYF,TGCGCCAGCAGCTTGAGGCAGGGGGCCGACGAGCAGTACTTC
TRBV2,TRBJ1-5,TRBD1,-,CASTDRGPQPQHF,TGTGCCAGCACCGACAGGGGGCCTCAGCCCCAGCATTTT
TRBV28,TRBJ1-2,-,-,CASSLSPPVYGYTF,TGTGCCAGCAGTTTATCCCCCCCCGTCTATGGCTACACCTTC
TRBV4-1,TRBJ1-5,-,once,CASSQERRNSNQPQHF,TGCGCCAGCAGCCAAGAGAGGCGGAATAGCAATCAGCCCCAGCATTTT
TRBV7-6,TRBJ2-5,-,-,CASSAPTGSGKETQYF,TGTGCCAGCAGCGCCCCTACGGGTAGCGGCAAAGAGACCCAGTACTTC
TRBV9,TRBJ1-2,TRBD1,-,CASSPLGGTGADYGYTF,TGTGCCAGCAGCCCCCTAGGGGGGACAGGGGCAGACTATGGCTACACCTTC
TRBV6-6,TRBJ2-2,-,-,CASGGKGRSNTGELFF,TGTGCCAGCGGGGGGAAAGGGCGTTCGAACACCGGGGAGCTGTTTTTT
TRBV9,TRBJ2-1,-,-,CASSVRERVDEQFF,TGTGCCAGCAGCGTCCGGGAGAGGGTCGATGAGCAGTTCTTC
TRBV15,TRBJ2-5,TRBD2,-,CATSGGRGGRSQTQYF,TGTGCCACCAGCGGTGGGCGGGGGGGCCGGTCGCAGACCCAGTACTTC
TRBV15,TRBJ1-2,-,-,CATSRGTKGSFLVGYTF,TGTGCCACCAGCAGAGGTACAAAAGGGAGTTTTCTGGTAGGCTACACCTTC
TRBV2,TRBJ2-2,TRBD2,-,CASGASGGPNTGELFF,TGTGCCAGCGGGGCTAGCGGGGGGCCGAACACCGGGGAGCTGTTTTTT
TRBV3-1/TRBV3-2,TRBJ2-5,-,-,CASSPGTYRRYF,TGTGCCAGCAGCCCCGGGACTTACCGAAGGTACTTC
TRBV15,TRBJ2-2,-,-,CATSRDKSTGELFF,TGTGCCACCAGCAGAGATAAGAGCACCGGGGAGCTGTTTTTT
TRBV18,TRBJ2-2,TRBD1,-,CASSPPDRAITGELFF,TGTGCCAGCTCACCACCCGACAGGGCCATCACCGGGGAGCTGTTTTTT
TRBV18,TRBJ2-2,TRBD2,-,CASVMGLGAFAGELFF,TGTGCCAGTGTTATGGGACTAGGGGCCTTCGCCGGGGAGCTGTTTTTT
TRBV12-3/TRBV12-4,TRBJ2-7,TRBD1,once,CASSRTGGYEQYF,TGTGCCAGCAGCCGGACAGGGGGCTACGAGCAGTACTTC
TRBV30,TRBJ2-5,TRBD1,-,CAWNTGGGTQYF,TGTGCCTGGAATACAGGGGGAGGGACCCAGTACTTC
TRBV28,TRBJ2-3,TRBD1,-,CASSISDRDTQYF,TGTGCCAGCAGCATCTCGGACAGGGATACGCAGTATTTT
TRBV2,TRBJ2-7,TRBD2,-,CASRPGLASADEQYF,TGTGCCAGCAGGCCGGGACTAGCCTCCGCCGACGAGCAGTACTTC
TRBV6-1,TRBJ1-2,-,-,CASSETSYGYTF,TGTGCCAGCAGTGAGACAAGCTATGGCTACACCTTC
TRBV6-1,TRBJ1-1,TRBD1,-,CASRSDRGHTEAFF,TGTGCCAGCAGGAGTGACAGGGGGCACACTGAAGCTTTCTTT
TRBV7-2,TRBJ1-1,-,-,CASSLARGSTEAFF,TGTGCCAGCAGCTTAGCCAGAGGGAGCACTGAAGCTTTCTTT
TRBV12-3/TRBV12-4,TRBJ1-1,-,-,CASTPDRGTEAFF,TGTGCCAGCACCCCTGACCGGGGCACTGAAGCTTTCTTT
TRBV5-6,TRBJ1-3,-,-,CASSLGTPSGNTIYF,TGTGCCAGCAGCTTGGGGACACCGTCTGGAAACACCATATATTTT
TRBV7-3,TRBJ1-4,-,-,CASSLISGVRTLFEKLFF,TGTGCCAGCAGCTTAATCTCAGGGGTCAGGACTTTATTTGAAAAACTGTTTTTT
TRBV27,TRBJ1-2,-,-,CASSLSAGEAYGYTF,TGTGCCAGCAGTTTATCGGCGGGGGAAGCCTATGGCTACACCTTC
TRBV3-1/TRBV3-2,TRBJ2-5,-,-,CASSRQPLQETQYF,TGTGCCAGCAGCCGGCAACCGTTACAAGAGACCCAGTACTTC
TRBV5-8,TRBJ2-2,TRBD1,-,CASIRTGRRELFF,TGTGCCAGCATCAGGACAGGGCGAAGGGAGCTGTTTTTT
TRBV29-1,TRBJ2-3,-,few,CSGGVITDTQYF,TGCAGCGGAGGTGTCATAACAGATACGCAGTATTTT
TRBV24-1,TRBJ2-1,-,-,CATSGSRGTGDNEQFF,TGTGCCACCAGTGGGAGCCGCGGTACAGGCGACAATGAGCAGTTCTTC
TRBV6-5,TRBJ2-1,TRBD1,-,CASSLDRGSYNEQFF,TGTGCCAGCAGCCTGGACAGGGGCTCCTACAATGAGCAGTTCTTC
TRBV3-1/TRBV3-2,TRBJ2-5,TRBD2,-,CASSQDRRGGRETQYF,TGTGCCAGCAGCCAAGATAGGCGGGGGGGCCGGGAGACCCAGTACTTC
TRBV19,TRBJ1-5,-,-,CASSKGGGFSNQPQHF,TGTGCCAGTAGTAAGGGTGGGGGCTTTAGCAATCAGCCCCAGCATTTT
TRBV3-1/TRBV3-2,TRBJ1-2,-,-,CASSQGRGYGYTF,TGTGCCAGCAGCCAAGGTCGGGGCTATGGCTACACCTTC
TRBV6-6,TRBJ2-1,-,-,CASTTQNNEQFF,TGTGCCAGCACCACTCAAAACAATGAGCAGTTCTTC
TRBV2,TRBJ1-2,-,-,CASSDGEVSGYTF,TGTGCCAGCAGTGACGGGGAAGTCAGTGGCTACACCTTC
TRBV5-1,TRBJ1-6,-,few,CASSESYNSPLHF,TGCGCCAGCAGCGAGTCCTATAATTCACCCCTCCACTTT
TRBV27,TRBJ2-5,-,-,CASSPSGSRQETQYF,TGTGCCAGCAGTCCATCCGGTTCCAGGCAAGAGACCCAGTACTTC
TRBV14,TRBJ1-4,-,-,CASSPVLGGRHEKLFF,TGTGCCAGCAGCCCGGTGTTGGGGGGAAGACATGAAAAACTGTTTTTT
TRBV5-1,TRBJ2-5,TRBD2,once,CASSSGGSPETQYF,TGCGCCAGCAGTAGCGGGGGGTCCCCAGAGACCCAGTACTTC
TRBV10-3,TRBJ1-2,TRBD1,-,CAISEGQGAPNGYTF,TGTGCCATCAGTGAGGGACAGGGGGCGCCTAACGGCTACACCTTC
TRBV7-8,TRBJ2-2,TRBD2,-,CASSFVPGLAGHTGELFF,TGTGCCAGCAGCTTCGTTCCGGGACTAGCGGGCCACACCGGGGAGCTGTTTTTT
TRBV18,TRBJ1-1,TRBD1,-,CASSPRQGDGTEAFF,TGTGCCAGCTCACCACGACAGGGCGATGGAACTGAAGCTTTCTTT
TRBV6-5,TRBJ1-2,-,few,CASSAGYRANYGYTF,TGTGCCAGCAGCGCAGGTTACAGGGCTAACTATGGCTACACCTTC
TRBV7-9,TRBJ2-7,TRBD2,-,CASSPLRSGRVYEQYF,TGTGCCAGCAGTCCACTTCGTAGCGGGAGGGTCTACGAGCAGTACTTC
TRBV5-1,TRBJ1-1,TRBD1,-,CASSPRTGKTEAFF,TGCGCCAGCAGCCCTCGGACAGGGAAAACTGAAGCTTTCTTT
TRBV6-6,TRBJ2-3,TRBD2,few,CASSWSSGGDTQYF,TGTGCCAGCAGTTGGTCTAGCGGGGGAGATACGCAGTATTTT
TRBV9,TRBJ2-5,TRBD2,-,CASSVEEEAGETQYF,TGTGCCAGCAGCGTAGAAGAGGAAGCGGGGGAGACCCAGTACTTC
TRBV6-5,TRBJ2-5,TRBD1,-,CASSLRTGAGETQYF,TGTGCCAGCAGTCTAAGGACAGGGGCCGGAGAGACCCAGTACTTC